The rows below give T cell receptor beta chains drawn from one sample of a study of PD-1 blockade in classical Hodgkin lymphoma. Assay: immunoSEQ multiplex PCR; the TCRdb copy retains only in-frame clones and omits some. The data show over 15,000 clones, roughly 80% seen once. The specimen was peripheral blood mononuclear cells (PBMCs), collected before the second cycle of nivolumab. The receptors derive from a human donor with classical Hodgkin lymphoma. The CDR3 runs from the conserved cysteine through the conserved F or W. D genes are given only for firm matches. Clone size is not always given. Where it is, it says once, few, many or a class for expanded clones.

d_gene,j_gene,abundance,v_gene,CDR3aa,CDR3nt
NA,TRBJ1-3,NA,TRBV5-5,CASSPLMLSGNTIYF,TGTGCCAGCAGCCCTTTAATGTTGTCCGGAAACACCATATATTTT
TRBD1,TRBJ1-2,few,TRBV25-1,CASTGQGDKITF,TGTGCCAGTACGGGACAGGGTGATAAAATCACCTTC
NA,TRBJ1-1,NA,TRBV7-2,CASSSPDRYTEAFF,TGTGCCAGCAGCTCGCCCGACCGTTACACTGAAGCTTTCTTT
NA,TRBJ1-6,NA,TRBV5-4,CASSLVSGSPLHF,TGTGCCAGCAGCTTGGTTTCGGGATCACCCCTCCACTTT
NA,TRBJ1-2,NA,TRBV18,CASSPGTSYGYTF,TGTGCCAGCTCACCCGGGACATCCTATGGCTACACCTTC
NA,TRBJ2-1,NA,TRBV7-8,CASSSLLGDNEQFF,TGTGCCAGCAGCTCCCTGCTTGGCGACAATGAGCAGTTCTTC
NA,TRBJ2-7,NA,TRBV19,CASSPSGRTRYEQYF,TGTGCCAGTAGTCCATCTGGGCGGACTCGGTACGAGCAGTACTTC
NA,TRBJ2-3,few,TRBV2,CASSWTDSSTDTQYF,TGTGCCAGCAGTTGGACAGACTCTAGCACAGATACGCAGTATTTT
TRBD1,TRBJ1-1,NA,TRBV18,CASSRSRQGGTEAFF,TGTGCCAGCTCGAGATCACGGCAGGGGGGCACTGAAGCTTTCTTT
NA,TRBJ1-6,NA,TRBV4-2,CASSQGGRGVLPLHF,TGTGCCAGCAGCCAAGGGGGCCGGGGGGTTTTACCCCTCCACTTT
NA,TRBJ1-2,NA,TRBV6-4,CASKLGYTF,TGTGCCAGCAAACTTGGCTACACCTTC
TRBD1,TRBJ2-1,NA,TRBV6-6,CASSHRTGENEQFF,TGTGCCAGCAGCCACAGGACAGGGGAGAATGAGCAGTTCTTC
NA,TRBJ2-7,NA,TRBV18,CASSPPGRRAEQYF,TGTGCCAGCTCACCACCGGGCCGACGGGCCGAGCAGTACTTC
NA,TRBJ2-7,NA,TRBV21-1,CASSKTYEQYF,TGTGCCAGCAGCAAGACCTACGAGCAGTACTTC
TRBD2,TRBJ2-5,few,TRBV15,CATSSPPRGGLETQYF,TGTGCCACCAGCAGCCCCCCCCGGGGGGGCCTCGAGACCCAGTACTTC
TRBD1,TRBJ1-3,NA,TRBV23-1,CASSQPTGETGNTIYF,TGCGCCAGCAGTCAGCCGACAGGGGAGACTGGAAACACCATATATTTT
NA,TRBJ1-1,NA,TRBV6-5,CASSFGQLTEAFF,TGTGCCAGCAGTTTCGGACAGCTTACTGAAGCTTTCTTT
NA,TRBJ2-1,NA,TRBV6-5,CASRSRGSYNEQFF,TGTGCCAGCAGATCCCGGGGCTCCTACAATGAGCAGTTCTTC
NA,TRBJ1-1,NA,TRBV2,CASSEEVNTEAFF,TGTGCCAGCAGTGAAGAAGTGAACACTGAAGCTTTCTTT
NA,TRBJ2-6,NA,TRBV4-1,CASSLSSGGGPSGANVLTF,TGCGCCAGCAGCTTGTCATCAGGCGGAGGCCCCTCTGGGGCCAACGTCCTGACTTTC
NA,TRBJ1-2,NA,TRBV5-1,CASSPTGTGYGYTF,TGCGCCAGCAGCCCTACAGGGACTGGGTATGGCTACACCTTC
NA,TRBJ2-7,NA,TRBV7-2,CASSLERTRYRGAPYEQYF,TGTGCCAGCAGCTTAGAGCGTACGAGGTACCGGGGTGCCCCCTACGAGCAGTACTTC
TRBD1,TRBJ1-2,NA,TRBV5-1,CASSGRHSDRGNYGYTF,TGCGCCAGCAGCGGTAGGCATTCGGACAGGGGGAACTATGGCTACACCTTC
NA,TRBJ2-2,NA,TRBV12-2,CASRLGSGTGELFF,TGTGCAAGTCGCTTGGGGTCTGGGACCGGGGAGCTGTTTTTT
NA,TRBJ1-2,NA,TRBV7-8,CASSLRSGVDYGYTF,TGTGCCAGCAGCTTAAGATCCGGGGTTGACTATGGCTACACCTTC
NA,TRBJ2-3,NA,TRBV10-3,CAIWGAGPLTDTQYF,TGTGCCATCTGGGGGGCGGGGCCCCTCACGGATACGCAGTATTTT
NA,TRBJ2-3,NA,TRBV6-1,CASSEADTQYF,TGTGCCAGCAGTGAAGCAGATACGCAGTATTTT
TRBD1,TRBJ2-1,few,TRBV6-4,CASSEGQGPFNEQFF,TGTGCCAGCAGTGAGGGACAGGGGCCGTTCAATGAGCAGTTCTTC
TRBD1,TRBJ2-7,NA,TRBV19,CASSTQGAVDSYEQYF,TGTGCCAGTTCCACTCAGGGGGCCGTAGACTCCTACGAGCAGTACTTC
TRBD1,TRBJ1-2,NA,TRBV4-3,CASSQGGQHYGYTF,TGCGCCAGCAGCCAGGGGGGACAGCATTATGGCTACACCTTC
TRBD2,TRBJ2-3,NA,TRBV6-4,CASSSSGGEDTQYF,TGTGCCAGCAGCTCCAGCGGGGGGGAAGATACGCAGTATTTT
NA,TRBJ2-7,NA,TRBV30,CAWDPGGSHEQYF,TGTGCCTGGGATCCCGGAGGCTCCCACGAGCAGTACTTC
NA,TRBJ1-5,NA,TRBV7-7,CASSFSGGRSNQPQHF,TGTGCCAGCAGCTTCTCTGGGGGCCGTAGCAATCAGCCCCAGCATTTT
TRBD1,TRBJ2-2,NA,TRBV5-1,CASSPWGSGTEDTGELFF,TGCGCCAGCAGCCCATGGGGATCCGGGACAGAAGACACCGGGGAGCTGTTTTTT
NA,TRBJ2-2,few,TRBV11-2,CASGALAPNTGELFF,TGTGCCAGCGGGGCCCTAGCGCCGAACACCGGGGAGCTGTTTTTT
NA,TRBJ1-2,NA,TRBV5-6,CASSFGRDGYTF,TGTGCCAGCAGCTTCGGCAGAGATGGCTACACCTTC
NA,TRBJ2-5,NA,TRBV5-1,CASSFLGKAEETQYF,TGCGCCAGCAGCTTTCTAGGAAAAGCGGAAGAGACCCAGTACTTC
TRBD1,TRBJ1-5,NA,TRBV6-1,CASRGRDSSYQPQHF,TGTGCCAGCAGAGGCCGGGACAGTTCGTATCAGCCCCAGCATTTT